This T cell receptor (beta chain) was obtained from a study of blood T cell repertoires in COVID-19. Study-level information: Italy, Spain and the United States were the sources of the convalescent and acute COVID-19 samples. T cells, B-cell-depleted T cells, or PBMCs supplied cDNA or gDNA.

The CDR3 spans 15 residues. V lost 0 bases and J lost 8; bases outside the gene matches: 8. Germline V lookup: CDR1 ENHRY, CDR2 SYGVKD. During active infection, Seattle patients enrolled and were then monitored through disease. Authors' processing steps: Quantification of nucleated cells was approximated via reference gene primer amplification. The data were produced by immunoSEQ multiplex PCR, yet TCRdb's version contains in-frame clones alone and is incomplete. The DNA was the basis for D and trimming; V, J and clone size are from that table. This table holds some 360,000 clones, about 90% found once.

This sequence was found in a woman aged 60-75 years with COVID-19, enrolled during active disease. The sequenced sample consisted of peripheral blood. The genes are TRBV10-3 and TRBJ1-2, with 8 bases matching TRBD1. This CDR3 is CAISESEGQVGGYTF. The CDR3 DNA reads as TGTGCCATCAGTGAGTCCGAGGGACAGGTGGGAGGCTACACCTTC.